This note documents a single T cell receptor (beta chain) sequence. This record belongs to a study of blood T cell repertoires in COVID-19. Germline V CDR1 and CDR2: SGHTA, FQGNSA. J lost 4 bases, V lost 5 bases, and 14 bases had no gene match. The CDR3 covers 17 residues. Profiling relied on immunoSEQ multiplex PCR, and the TCRdb table lists in-frame clones only, not all of them. The data contain 120,000 to 150,000 clones, 84% of them singletons. Those designated as exposed participants met a COVID-19 case within 2 weeks before study entry. The source of this sequence is a woman between 50 and 59 years old who had been exposed to COVID-19. The chain links TRBV7-2 to TRBJ2-1; 7 bases match TRBD2. The specimen sequenced was PBMCs or T cells enriched from blood (not recorded which). In DNA, the CDR3 is TGTGCCAGCAGCCCCAGGGTTGGCGGGAGACGATACAATGAGCAGTTCTTC. Its translation is CASSPRVGGRRYNEQFF.